The 28 T cell receptor beta chains below were found in one sample sequenced in a study of cytomegalovirus exposure and HLA in healthy donors. This table comes from immunoSEQ multiplex PCR, and its TCRdb copy is limited to in-frame clones, with some not included. The table lists approximately 300,000 clones, roughly 89% of them singletons. Sample: PBMCs. The origin of the receptors is a woman younger than 30 in good health and CMV-seronegative.

The V and J genes are TRBV5-1 and TRBJ1-1; D might be TRBD1 (5 bases). V lost 2 bases and J 2 bases, leaving 7 bases between the germline ends. The CDR3 is made up of 13 amino acids. Germline CDR1 SGHRS, CDR2 YFSETQ. As DNA, the CDR3 is TGCGCCAGCAGCTTAGGGGCAAACACTGAAGCTTTCTTT. This encodes CASSLGANTEAFF.

The chain carries TRBV7-3 and TRBJ1-5; no firm D call. V lost 5 bases to trimming and J lost 1 base, with 18 bases between them. Germline CDR1 reads SGHTA; CDR2 reads FQGTGA. The CDR3 has 17 amino acids. The CDR3 spells CASSTTRRIGSNQPQHF. DNA for the CDR3: TGTGCCAGCAGCACTACCCGAAGGATTGGAAGCAATCAGCCCCAGCATTTT. Looking up the rest from reference TRBV7-3 and TRBJ1-5 gives the full variable domain: GAGVSQTPSNKVTEKGKYVELRCDPISGHTALYWYRQSLGQGPEFLIYFQGTGAADDSGLPNDRFFAVRPEGSVSTLKIQRTERGDSAVYLCASSTTRRIGSNQPQHFGDGTRLSIL.

The rearrangement joins TRBV6-5 to TRBJ1-5; the D is unclear. This CDR3 has 13 amino acids. Germline V gene data show CDR1 as MNHEY and CDR2 as SVGAGI. V lost 6 bases and J lost 4, with 10 bases in between. The CDR3 bases are TGTGCCAGCAGCCTTGACTGGAATCAGCCCCAGCATTTT. Translation gives CASSLDWNQPQHF.

V is TRBV7-2 and J is TRBJ2-6; tentatively, D is TRBD1 (5 bases). V was clipped by 3 bases and J by 0 bases, with 6 bases between them. Germline CDR1 is SGHTA and CDR2 is FQGNSA. CDR3 size: 15 residues. CDR3 region: CASSLDNSGANVLTF. CDR3 bases: TGTGCCAGCAGCTTGGACAACTCTGGGGCCAACGTCCTGACTTTC. The full variable domain, in which reference TRBV7-2 and TRBJ2-6 provide the parts outside the CDR3, is GAGVSQSPSNKVTEKGKDVELRCDPISGHTALYWYRQSLGQGLEFLIYFQGNSAPDKSGLPSDRFSAERTGGSVSTLTIQRTQQEDSAVYLCASSLDNSGANVLTFGAGSRLTVL.

The V gene is TRBV25-1, the J gene TRBJ2-2; 7 bases map to TRBD1. J was trimmed by 4 bases and V by 6 bases; bases with no gene match: 2. The CDR3 extends over 13 amino acids. From germline, CDR1 is MGHDK and CDR2 SYGVNS. Written as DNA, the CDR3 is TGTGCCAGCAGGCCAGGGGGCACCGGGGAGCTGTTTTTT. This sequence encodes CASRPGGTGELFF.

This clone was seen more than once but under ten times. V gene TRBV6-5 combines with J gene TRBJ2-7, with TRBD1 as a possible D gene (5 bases). V lost 2 bases to trimming and J lost 0 bases, with 11 bases between them. Per germline, CDR1 MNHEY and CDR2 SVGAGI. The CDR3 loop spans 15 amino acids. In nucleotides, the CDR3 is TGTGCCAGCAGTTACAGCCGGACAAGCTCCTACGAGCAGTACTTC. Its translation is CASSYSRTSSYEQYF.

The J gene is TRBJ1-2, the V gene TRBV4-3; D might be TRBD1 (6 bases). Germline V gives CDR1 LGHNA, CDR2 YSLEER. The CDR3 contains 16 residues. V lost 0 bases and J 6 bases, leaving 17 bases between the germline ends. The CDR3, as DNA: TGCGCCAGCAGCCAAGATGAGCGGACAGAGCGAAATGGCTACACCTTC. Its translation: CASSQDERTERNGYTF.

The chain has TRBV6-5 and TRBJ1-1, with unresolved D. Germline CDR1 MNHEY, CDR2 SVGAGI. This CDR3 has 14 amino acids. V lost 0 bases and J 4 bases, leaving 9 bases between the germline ends. CDR3 sequence (DNA): TGTGCCAGCAGTTACTCAAGTTCTAGCACTGAAGCTTTCTTT. It encodes CASSYSSSSTEAFF.

V usage is TRBV2 and J usage is TRBJ2-4; 7 bases are a match to TRBD1. V trimming: 2 bases; J trimming: 7 bases; junction bases outside the gene matches: 8. This CDR3 comprises 15 residues. Germline V gene data show CDR1 as SNHLY and CDR2 as FYNNEI. The CDR3 protein is CASSERDRVENIQYF. CDR3 bases: TGTGCCAGCAGTGAAAGGGACAGAGTTGAGAACATTCAGTACTTC.

The sample holds one count of this clone. This chain uses TRBV18 with TRBJ2-7; unclear D gene. V dropped 0 bases and J dropped 7 bases, with 10 bases sitting between them. Germline lookup yields CDR1 KGHSH and CDR2 LQKENI. The CDR3 loop spans 13 amino acids. CDR3 sequence (DNA): TGTGCCAGCTCACCACCGGCTGAGAGGGAGCAGTACTTC. It codes for CASSPPAEREQYF. Supplemented by reference TRBV18 and TRBJ2-7, the full variable domain reads NAGVMQNPRHLVRRRGQEARLRCSPMKGHSHVYWYRQLPEEGLKFMVYLQKENIIDESGMPKERFSAEFPKEGPSILRIQQVVRGDSAAYFCASSPPAEREQYFGPGTRLTVT.

The chain joins TRBV5-1 to TRBJ2-7; 9 bases agree with TRBD1. V lost 4 bases, J lost 3 bases, and 8 bases stayed unmatched. The CDR3 totals 15 residues. Germline V gives CDR1 SGHRS, CDR2 YFSETQ. CDR3 sequence: CASSEGTGTLYEQYF. The CDR3 nucleotides are TGCGCCAGCAGCGAAGGGACAGGGACCCTCTACGAGCAGTACTTC.

The rearrangement joins TRBV7-2 to TRBJ1-2, with TRBD1 identical over 7 bases. The CDR3 is made up of 14 amino acids. Losses at the gene ends were 0 bases for V and 7 bases for J; bases not matched to a gene: 5. Looked up from germline, CDR1 is SGHTA and CDR2 is FQGNSA. Written as DNA, the CDR3 is TGTGCCAGCAGCTTAGCGTTCCAGGGGGGTGGCTACACCTTC. Its protein product is CASSLAFQGGGYTF.

The gene calls are TRBV29-1 and TRBJ2-1; possibly TRBD2 for D (6 bases). V was trimmed by 7 bases and J by 6 bases, leaving 10 bases between them. The CDR3 length is 11 residues. Germline V gives CDR1 SQVTM, CDR2 ANQGSEA. Written as DNA, the CDR3 is TGCAGCGCAGTAGCGGCCAATGAGCAGTTCTTC. The encoded protein is CSAVAANEQFF.

The J gene is TRBJ2-1, the V gene TRBV2; TRBD1 is a possible D gene (6 bases). There are 17 residues in the CDR3. The ends were cut back, 2 bases at V and 0 bases at J, with 14 bases in the middle. Germline CDR1 is SNHLY and CDR2 is FYNNEI. The DNA of the CDR3 is TGTGCCAGCAGTGAACCCCGGACAGCAAGCTCCTACAATGAGCAGTTCTTC. This encodes CASSEPRTASSYNEQFF.

The CDR3 DNA reads TGTGCCAGCGGCGAACTAGCGGACCACACAGATACGCAGTATTTT. Amino acid sequence: CASGELADHTDTQYF. The genes are TRBV5-4 and TRBJ2-3, with 8 bases matching TRBD2. V gave up 7 bases and J gave up 2 bases; unmatched junction bases: 9. Germline V gene data show CDR1 as SGHNT and CDR2 as YYREEE (reference sequence). The CDR3 has 15 residues. Full variable domain (rest looked up from reference TRBV5-4 and TRBJ2-3): ETGVTQSPTHLIKTRGQQVTLRCSSQSGHNTVSWYQQALGQGPQFIFQYYREEENGRGNFPPRFSGLQFPNYSSELNVNALELDDSALYLCASGELADHTDTQYFGPGTRLTVL.

V usage is TRBV19 and J usage is TRBJ2-7, with TRBD2 as a possible D gene (6 bases). Germline CDR1 reads LNHDA; CDR2 reads SQIVND (reference sequence). The CDR3 extends over 15 amino acids. With 4 bases removed from V and 3 bases from J, the gap between germline ends came to 16 bases. CDR3 sequence reads: CASSSFSGEHYEQYF. The DNA for the CDR3 is TGTGCCAGTAGTAGTTTTAGCGGAGAGCACTACGAGCAGTACTTC.

The rearrangement joins TRBV18 to TRBJ2-2; D ambiguous. CDR1 and CDR2 (germline): KGHSH, LQKENI. Trimming pared 0 bases from V and 6 bases from J, leaving 17 bases between. The CDR3 extends over 17 amino acids. CDR3 DNA: TGTGCCAGCTCACCACCGGTTTTTGATGTGAGATCCGGGGAGCTGTTTTTT. The encoded protein is CASSPPVFDVRSGELFF.

This rearrangement joins TRBV4-3 to TRBJ1-1; D gene uncertain. The V and J ends lost 0 bases and 3 bases respectively, with 8 bases between them. The CDR3 is made up of 14 amino acids. The germline V gene encodes CDR1 LGHNA and CDR2 YSLEER. CDR3 sequence (DNA): TGCGCCAGCAGCCAAGAGGGTCGGGACACTGAAGCTTTCTTT. Its protein is CASSQEGRDTEAFF.

The rearrangement joins TRBV5-1 to TRBJ2-1, with a tentative D call TRBD1 (5 bases). V shed 2 bases and J shed 6 bases, with 12 bases lying between them. CDR1 is SGHRS, CDR2 YFSETQ, per germline. The length of the CDR3 is 14 residues. As DNA, the CDR3 is TGCGCCAGCAGCTTCGGAACCCAGGGCAATGAGCAGTTCTTC. Translated: CASSFGTQGNEQFF.

The V and J genes are TRBV7-2 and TRBJ2-5; the D gene is possibly TRBD2 (6 bases). This CDR3 comprises 15 residues. CDR1 is SGHTA and CDR2 is FQGNSA in the germline V gene. V lost 5 bases to trimming and J lost 4 bases, with 17 bases between them. The CDR3 sequence: CASSGGVAELETQYF. In DNA form, the CDR3 reads TGTGCCAGCAGCGGAGGGGTTGCCGAGTTAGAGACCCAGTACTTC. Drawing the rest from reference TRBV7-2 and TRBJ2-5, the complete variable domain is GAGVSQSPSNKVTEKGKDVELRCDPISGHTALYWYRQSLGQGLEFLIYFQGNSAPDKSGLPSDRFSAERTGGSVSTLTIQRTQQEDSAVYLCASSGGVAELETQYFGPGTRLLVL.

This clone was seen only once. This chain links TRBV5-1 with TRBJ2-3; 9 positions match TRBD2. Germline CDR1 SGHRS, CDR2 YFSETQ. V gave up 0 bases and J gave up 5 bases; unmatched junction bases: 13. The CDR3 is 18 residues long. CDR3 DNA: TGCGCCAGCAGCTTGGCCCCCTTGGCTAGCGGGATGGAAGATACGCAGTATTTT. Protein product: CASSLAPLASGMEDTQYF.

The chain combines TRBV5-6 with TRBJ2-1; D is undetermined. V was cut by 1 base and J by 7 bases, with 6 bases left in between. In germline, CDR1 is SGHDT, CDR2 YYEEEE. The CDR3 extends over 12 amino acids. The CDR3 here is CASSLRLNEQFF. The CDR3 nucleotides are TGTGCCAGCAGCTTGCGACTGAATGAGCAGTTCTTC.

The chain carries TRBV7-2 and TRBJ2-7; TRBD2 aligns across 10 bases. From germline, CDR1 is SGHTA and CDR2 FQGNSA. J gave up 3 bases and V 3 bases, and 8 bases lay outside the gene matches. The CDR3 spans 16 residues. The CDR3, as DNA: TGTGCCAGCAGCTTTCTAGCGGGAGTACGTCGCTACGAGCAGTACTTC. It encodes CASSFLAGVRRYEQYF.

V gene TRBV25-1 combines with J gene TRBJ2-2; the match to TRBD2 covers 8 bases. J lost 5 bases, V lost 5 bases, and 10 bases had no gene match. The CDR3 loop spans 16 amino acids. Germline assignment: CDR1 MGHDK and CDR2 SYGVNS. The CDR3 DNA reads TGTGCCAGCAGTTGGAATTCGGCTAGCGGGACCGGGGAGCTGTTTTTT. This codes for CASSWNSASGTGELFF.

This clone has only one observation. One junction end disagrees with the germline gene, perhaps due to a read error. The CDR3 protein is CASSDRGSGNAGELFF. In DNA, the CDR3 is TGTGCCAGCAGTGACCGGGGTAGCGGGAACGCCGGGGAGCTGTTTTTT. The chain employs TRBV2 and TRBJ2-2, with TRBD2 identical over 8 bases. Germline CDR1 and CDR2: SNHLY and FYNNEI. This CDR3 region has 16 residues.

This chain links TRBV29-1 with TRBJ2-1, with 7 positions matching TRBD2. J gave up 8 bases and V 4 bases, and 11 bases lay outside the gene matches. Looked up from germline, CDR1 is SQVTM and CDR2 is ANQGSEA. CDR3 size: 14 residues. CDR3 in amino acids: CSVVMLGGGHEQFF. In DNA, the CDR3 is TGCAGCGTTGTGATGCTGGGGGGGGGACATGAGCAGTTCTTC.

V gene TRBV6-1 combines with J gene TRBJ2-1, with 7 bases identical to TRBD1. The CDR3 runs 16 residues. V shed 2 bases and J 1 base; nucleotides not matched to a gene: 5. Looked up from germline, CDR1 is MNHNS and CDR2 is SASEGT. The DNA of the CDR3 is TGTGCCAGCAGTGAAACAGGGGCTGGGTCCTACAATGAGCAGTTCTTC. It yields the protein CASSETGAGSYNEQFF.

The V gene is TRBV29-1, the J gene TRBJ2-5; 12 nucleotides line up with TRBD2. Germline loops: CDR1 SQVTM, CDR2 ANQGSEA. The CDR3 has 15 amino acids. The V segment lost 4 bases and the J segment 6 bases; nucleotides outside the gene matches: 9. The CDR3 spells CSVVGLAGGPQTQYF. CDR3 DNA: TGCAGCGTTGTGGGCCTAGCGGGAGGGCCGCAGACCCAGTACTTC.